The T cell receptor (beta chain) described here comes from a study of T cells in Graves' hyperthyroidism and ophthalmopathy. The TCR beta CDR3 regions underwent amplification using RNA transcripts as the source. The TCR CDR3 was amplified in a first-round RT-PCR using the HTBI primer set. TCRdb reprocessed the multiplex PCR reads with MiXCR, giving one entry per CDR3 protein. The sample carries about 700,000 distinct CDR3 sequences, just under 45% recorded once. In this sample, this clonotype turned up many times. Antigen unknown. General observations from the study: Ophthalmopathy stood apart from stable hyperthyroidism in a 13 V-J model. Blood also held most thyroid clonotypes expanded beyond 0.001. The model identified upcoming ophthalmopathy a median approximately six months ahead of onset.

This clonotype was obtained from an adult man with Graves' disease, either hyperthyroidism or ophthalmopathy (not recorded which). The material sequenced was peripheral blood or thyroid tissue (not recorded which).

The CDR3 spells CAISETILGTEAFF. The DNA for the CDR3 is TGTGCCATCAGTGAGACGATATTAGGCACTGAAGCTTTCTTT. This chain uses TRBV10-3 with TRBJ1-1; no clear D. Per germline, CDR1 ENHRY and CDR2 SYGVKD. CDR3 length equals 14 residues. The germline V and J ends were trimmed by 2 bases and 4 bases, with 11 bases remaining between them.